The 24 T cell receptor beta chains below all came from one sample that was sequenced in a study of blood T cells in healthy people across ages. The second PCR ran roughly 6 to 11 cycles with a sample-barcoded 5' primer and J-beta primers. TCRdb re-called the 5' RACE reads with MiXCR, one entry per CDR3 protein. The sample contains nearly 1 million distinct CDR3 sequences, about 53% of which appear only once. The sample consisted of blood. These receptors originate from a woman in her sixties in good health.

The rearrangement links TRBV25-1 to TRBJ1-4; 8 nucleotides match TRBD1. The germline V gene encodes CDR1 MGHDK and CDR2 SYGVNS. The junction had 7 bases not matched to a gene; V was cut back by 5 bases and J by 8 bases. This CDR3 spans 14 amino acids. DNA for the CDR3: TGTGCCAGCAGTACGGACAGGGACGGCGAAAAACTGTTTTTT. Translating it yields CASSTDRDGEKLFF.

This clonotype has more than one count but fewer than ten. This rearrangement joins TRBV19 to TRBJ1-4; D may be TRBD1 (6 bases). The CDR3 spans 14 residues. Trimming took 3 bases from V and 8 from J, leaving 13 bases between them. Germline CDR1 and CDR2: LNHDA and SQIVND (reference sequence). This chain's CDR3 is CASSIHREGEKLFF. In DNA, the CDR3 is TGTGCCAGTAGTATTCACAGGGAAGGCGAAAAACTGTTTTTT.

The genes are TRBV27 and TRBJ1-2; D not resolved. The CDR3 length is 13 residues. Germline values: CDR1 MNHEY, CDR2 SMNVEV (reference sequence). The V gene lost 0 bases and the J gene lost 8 bases, with 10 bases spanning the gap. The chain's CDR3 is CASSLSTSRGYTF. The CDR3 coding sequence is TGTGCCAGCAGTTTATCGACCTCTCGCGGCTACACCTTC.

V and J are TRBV12-3 or TRBV12-4 and TRBJ1-2; no clear D. Trimming pared 0 bases from V and 8 bases from J, leaving 10 bases between. This CDR3 contains 13 residues. This chain's CDR3 is CASSLALVAGYTF. The CDR3 DNA is TGTGCCAGCAGTTTAGCGCTTGTTGCCGGCTACACCTTC.

This sequence joins TRBV25-1 and TRBJ2-3; D not certain. CDR3 length equals 12 residues. The germline V and J ends were trimmed by 4 bases and 14 bases, with 16 bases remaining between them. The germline V gene encodes CDR1 MGHDK and CDR2 SYGVNS. The CDR3, as DNA: TGTGCCAGCAGTGTGGGTCTGTTCCGTACGTATTTT. Translating gives CASSVGLFRTYF. Full variable domain (missing parts from reference TRBV25-1 and TRBJ2-3): EADIYQTPRYLVIGTGKKITLECSQTMGHDKMYWYQQDPGMELHLIHYSYGVNSTEKGDLSSESTVSRIRTEHFPLTLESARPSHTSQYLCASSVGLFRTYFGPGTRLTVL.

The rearrangement links TRBV4-2 to TRBJ1-5; D is unresolved. V was trimmed by 1 base and J by 6 bases, leaving 7 bases between them. CDR3 length: 13 amino acids. Germline V gene sequence: CDR1 LGHNA, CDR2 YNFKEQ. The chain's CDR3 is CASSQVRSQPQHF. In DNA, the CDR3 is TGTGCCAGCAGCCAAGTCCGGAGTCAGCCCCAGCATTTT.

The chain carries TRBV4-3 and TRBJ2-1, with D tentatively TRBD1 (5 bases). The CDR3 has 15 residues. The V end lost 0 bases, the J end lost 7 bases, and 13 bases lay between the germline ends. CDR1 and CDR2 from the germline V gene are LGHNA and YSLEER. The CDR3 coding sequence is TGCGCCAGCAGCCAAGATCTTTACAGGAAAAATGAGCAGTTCTTC. It translates to CASSQDLYRKNEQFF.

The gene calls are TRBV25-1 and TRBJ1-2; D gene uncertain. The V and J ends lost 4 bases and 6 bases respectively, with 6 bases between them. The CDR3 runs 11 residues. Looked up from germline, CDR1 is MGHDK and CDR2 is SYGVNS. In nucleotides, the CDR3 is TGTGCCAGCAGTGCTGGTGATGGCTACACCTTC. It specifies CASSAGDGYTF.

The chain uses TRBV2 and TRBJ2-5, with D perhaps matching TRBD1 (5 bases). The J call is uncertain, as TRBJ2-7 better fits the DNA end. CDR1 is SNHLY and CDR2 is FYNNEI in the germline V gene. The CDR3 is 12 residues long. This CDR3 reads CASRVWGSEQYF. In nucleotides, the CDR3 is TGTGCCAGCAGGGTGTGGGGCTCCGAGCAGTACTTC.

This clonotype was seen only once. The V and J genes are TRBV29-1 and TRBJ1-3, with D tentatively TRBD1 (6 bases). The V end was cut by 7 bases, the J end by 7 bases, with 17 bases between. The CDR3 length is 13 residues. The germline gives CDR1 SQVTM, CDR2 ANQGSEA. This CDR3 reads CSARTGFRNTIYF. The CDR3 bases are TGCAGCGCTCGAACAGGGTTCAGGAACACCATATATTTT.

This clonotype appeared a few times. This chain uses TRBV7-2 with TRBJ2-7; 9 bases map to TRBD1. This CDR3 has 17 amino acids. V was clipped by 1 base and J by 5 bases; unmatched bases: 12. From germline, CDR1 is SGHTA and CDR2 FQGNSA. For the CDR3, the DNA is TGTGCCAGCAGCTTAGTTTTGACGCGGGACAGGGCCAACGAGCAGTACTTC. Protein product: CASSLVLTRDRANEQYF. Supplemented by reference TRBV7-2 and TRBJ2-7, the full variable domain reads GAGVSQSPSNKVTEKGKDVELRCDPISGHTALYWYRQSLGQGLEFLIYFQGNSAPDKSGLPSDRFSAERTGGSVSTLTIQRTQQEDSAVYLCASSLVLTRDRANEQYFGPGTRLTVT.

The CDR3 loop is CASSTAEGATNEKLFF. For the CDR3, the DNA is TGTGCCAGCAGCACAGCGGAGGGGGCAACTAATGAAAAACTGTTTTTT. The rearrangement joins TRBV3-1 to TRBJ1-4; D is possibly TRBD1 (6 bases). Trimming pared 5 bases from V and 0 bases from J, leaving 13 bases between. There are 16 residues in the CDR3. The germline V gene has CDR1 LGHDT and CDR2 YNNKEL (reference sequence).

This clonotype was counted a few times. The chain links TRBV7-2 to TRBJ2-5; possibly TRBD1 for D (5 bases). The DNA end favors TRBJ2-7, so the J call may be wrong. The CDR3 contains 14 residues. Germline V gene sequence: CDR1 SGHTA, CDR2 FQGNSA. The chain's CDR3 is CASSARGPTYEQYF. The CDR3 region has the DNA TGTGCCAGCAGCGCTAGGGGCCCCACCTACGAGCAGTACTTC.

This clonotype was counted between two and nine times. V usage is TRBV29-1 and J usage is TRBJ2-7; possibly TRBD1 or TRBD2 for D (5 bases each). The CDR3 loop spans 14 amino acids. V lost 4 bases, J lost 2 bases, and 15 bases lay in between. Germline CDR1 and CDR2: SQVTM and ANQGSEA. CDR3 coding DNA: TGCAGCGTTGTAAGTCAGGGAGTCCCCTACGAGCAGTACTTC. Translated, it gives CSVVSQGVPYEQYF.

The V call is TRBV7-9, the J call TRBJ2-3; TRBD2 matches 8 bases. This CDR3 is built from 17 residues. Germline values: CDR1 SEHNR, CDR2 FQNEAQ (reference sequence). V was pared by 5 bases and J by 1 base, with 11 bases of the junction left unmatched. CDR3 sequence reads: CASSPPGLAGRTDTQYF. The CDR3 region has the DNA TGTGCCAGCAGCCCCCCGGGGTTAGCGGGACGCACAGATACGCAGTATTTT.

This clonotype appeared a few times. This sequence joins TRBV6-2 or TRBV6-3 and TRBJ2-2, with D perhaps given as TRBD1 or TRBD2 (5 bases each). Germline CDR1 is MNHEY and CDR2 is SVGEGT. V was shortened by 4 bases and J by 2 bases, with 8 bases between the two germline ends. The CDR3 is 14 amino acids. In nucleotides, the CDR3 is TGTGCCAGCAGTTGGGACCTTAACACCGGGGAGCTGTTTTTT. This gives the protein CASSWDLNTGELFF.

This clonotype was seen only a few times. A much larger clone is a single base away; this may be a read error. The J gene is TRBJ1-2, the V gene TRBV7-2, with D unresolved. Germline V gene sequence: CDR1 SGHTA, CDR2 FQGNSA. CDR3 length: 11 residues. Trimming pared 5 bases from V and 3 bases from J, leaving 4 bases between. CDR3: CASSQHYGYTF. The CDR3 nucleotides are TGTGCCAGCAGCCAACACTATGGCTACACCTTC.

In its sample, this clonotype was seen once. This chain uses TRBV28 with TRBJ1-5; 7 nucleotides match TRBD1. CDR1 MDHEN and CDR2 SYDVKM come from the germline V gene. V lost 5 bases to trimming and J lost 6 bases; unmatched junction nucleotides: 13. This CDR3 has 16 residues. CDR3 DNA: TGTGCCAGCAGTCCCTATCGACAGGGTGGGCGTCAGCCCCAGCATTTT. Amino acids: CASSPYRQGGRQPQHF.

A word on this clonotype: This may arise from a read error, as a much more abundant clone is one base away. The chain recombines TRBV27 with TRBJ2-7; D gene uncertain. The V gene's germline CDR1 is MNHEY and CDR2 SMNVEV (reference sequence). The CDR3 covers 14 residues. V lost 7 bases, J lost 1 base, and 14 bases lay in between. CDR3 protein: CASIFYKDSYEQYF. As DNA, the CDR3 is TGTGCCAGCATTTTTTATAAGGATTCCTACGAGCAGTACTTC.

This clonotype turned up a few times. One end of the junction is discordant with germline, which a read error may explain. V gene TRBV7-3 combines with J gene TRBJ2-3; 10 nucleotides align to TRBD2. Looked up from germline, CDR1 is SGHTA and CDR2 is FQGTGA. The CDR3 loop spans 16 amino acids. CDR3 DNA: TGTGCCAGCAGTTTAACTAGCGGGGCTAGCACAGATACGCAGTATTTT. It yields the protein CASSLTSGASTDTQYF.

The chain recombines TRBV14 with TRBJ2-1; D is perhaps TRBD1 (5 bases). The germline gives CDR1 SGHDN, CDR2 FVKESK. The length of the CDR3 is 13 residues. Trimming took off 5 bases at V and 6 bases at J, with 11 bases between the two ends. The CDR3 DNA follows: TGTGCCAGCAGCGTCCCACAGGTCAATGAGCAGTTCTTC. Protein sequence: CASSVPQVNEQFF. The complete variable domain, with remaining parts taken from reference TRBV14 and TRBJ2-1, reads EAGVTQFPSHSVIEKGQTVTLRCDPISGHDNLYWYRRVMGKEIKFLLHFVKESKQDESGMPNNRFLAERTGGTYSTLKVQPAELEDSGVYFCASSVPQVNEQFFGPGTRLTVL.

A word on this clonotype: This could be a read error, since a much larger clone is one nucleotide away. The chain recombines TRBV29-1 with TRBJ2-7; D remains unclear. The CDR3 has 11 amino acids. CDR1 SQVTM and CDR2 ANQGSEA come from the germline V gene. CDR3 in DNA: TGCAGCGGCCGCGGCGAATACGGGCAGTACTTC. It yields the protein CSGRGEYGQYF.

The V gene is TRBV20-1, the J gene TRBJ2-4; perhaps TRBD2 as D (5 bases). V lost 5 bases and J 15 bases, leaving 14 bases between the germline ends. CDR1 DFQATT and CDR2 SNEGSKA come from the germline V gene (reference sequence). The CDR3 covers 10 residues. The CDR3, as DNA: TGCAGTGCTCGCCGACTACATCGGTACTTC. Translated: CSARRLHRYF.

V usage is TRBV18 and J usage is TRBJ2-3, with a possible D match to TRBD1 (5 bases). The V end lost 1 base, the J end lost 3 bases, and 8 bases lay between the germline ends. Germline V gene data show CDR1 as KGHSH and CDR2 as LQKENI. The CDR3 spans 14 residues. The CDR3 reads CASSPQGPTDTQYF. The CDR3 DNA follows: TGTGCCAGCTCACCACAGGGGCCTACAGATACGCAGTATTTT.